This T cell receptor beta chain was identified during a study of cytomegalovirus exposure and HLA in healthy donors. Overall study findings and caveats: The study designated 160 or so TCR beta chains cytomegalovirus-associated. Most TCR sequences showed up rarely, but some public TCRs showed up in many donors. From TCR beta sequences, most subjects' HLA-A and HLA-B alleles were reportedly predicted accurately.

This clone was recorded a few times. Its antigen remains unidentified. At collection, donors were nominally healthy, but unrecorded immune exposures were probable. The primer mix had 60 Vbeta and 13 Jbeta primers. Data came from immunoSEQ multiplex PCR; TCRdb stores just in-frame clones and leaves some out. This sample yields over 40,000 clones, of which roughly 63% are seen a single time; approximately 12% belongs to the top ten. Sequenced: PBMCs. This receptor was taken from a man between 60 and 70 years old in good health and CMV-seropositive.

CDR3 sequence reads: CSVRGASQETQYF. DNA for the CDR3: TGCAGCGTTCGGGGGGCGTCCCAAGAGACCCAGTACTTC. The chain joins TRBV29-1 to TRBJ2-5, with D possibly being TRBD2 (7 bases). Germline assignment: CDR1 SQVTM and CDR2 ANQGSEA. The CDR3 totals 13 residues. The V gene lost 5 bases and the J gene lost 1 base, with 11 bases spanning the gap.